The 32 T cell receptor beta chains below all came from one sample that was sequenced in a study of T cells in Graves' hyperthyroidism and ophthalmopathy (dated by TCRdb to the late 2010s). The library was built by means of multiplex PCR. Sequenced on an Illumina HiSeq 2000. The TCR beta CDR3 regions were amplified from RNA transcripts. The TCR CDR3 was subjected to a first round of RT-PCR using the HTBI primer set and the Qiagen OneStep RT-PCR kit. TCRdb trimmed the raw reads at Q25, called clones with MiXCR and kept productive beta chains. Rows merge per CDR3 protein into single entries with the most common DNA and genes. Present in this sample are about 410,000 distinct CDR3 sequences, about 15% of which were seen just once. 13% of the sample is in the top ten clones. The sequenced sample consisted of blood. Receptors were obtained from a man aged 18 to 30 with Graves' ophthalmopathy.

This clonotype was counted at least ten times. The chain has TRBV7-8 and TRBJ1-5; TRBD1 agrees at 8 bases. Germline V gene data show CDR1 as SGHVS and CDR2 as FQNEAQ. This CDR3 spans 15 amino acids. V dropped 6 bases and J dropped 4; count of bases not matched to a gene: 8. The CDR3 bases are TGTGCCAGCAGTCACCCTGGACAGGGAAATCAGCCCCAGCATTTT. It is translated as CASSHPGQGNQPQHF.

There are many counts of this clonotype. The chain carries TRBV7-8 and TRBJ2-3, with 7 bases identical to TRBD2. The CDR3 length is 15 residues. Unmatched junction bases numbered 6, after V lost 1 base and J lost 5 bases. CDR1 and CDR2 from the germline V gene are SGHVS and FQNEAQ. DNA of the CDR3: TGTGCCAGCAGCTTAGAGAGGACTAGGCTAGATACGCAGTATTTT. This codes for CASSLERTRLDTQYF.

The chain couples TRBV9 to TRBJ2-5, with 11 bases that match TRBD2. The CDR3 runs 15 residues. The junction had 6 bases not matched to a gene; V was cut back by 3 bases and J by 5 bases. CDR1 SGDLS and CDR2 YYNGEE come from the germline V gene. CDR3 region: CASSALAGDLETQYF. The CDR3 DNA reads as TGTGCCAGCAGCGCACTAGCGGGAGATCTGGAGACCCAGTACTTC.

This clonotype has more than one count but fewer than ten. The junction departs from the called germline gene at one end, perhaps through a read error. This chain connects TRBV20-1 to TRBJ2-2; 11 positions agree with TRBD2. CDR3 size: 15 residues. Germline V gene lookup returns CDR1 DFQATT and CDR2 SNEGSKA (reference sequence). The CDR3: CSANSGGAATGELLF. In nucleotides, the CDR3 is TGCAGTGCTAATAGCGGGGGGGCCGCAACCGGGGAGCTGCTTTTT.

This clonotype turned up a few times. One base away lies a much larger clone, so this may be a sequencing read error. The chain carries TRBV7-3 and TRBJ2-5; D may correspond to TRBD1 or TRBD2 (5 bases each). The CDR3 totals 14 residues. Looked up from germline, CDR1 is SGHTA and CDR2 is FQGTGA. The CDR3 DNA follows: TGTGCCAGCAGCCATCCTCCCTTGGGGGAGACCCAGTGCTTC. Translating gives CASSHPPLGETQCF.

This clonotype was counted many times. J is TRBJ2-1 and V is TRBV24-1; TRBD2 agrees at 10 bases. Looked up from germline, CDR1 is KGHDR and CDR2 is SFDVKD. The CDR3 runs 14 residues. Trimming removed 6 bases from V and 8 bases from J; junction bases left unmatched: 6. The CDR3 DNA is TGTGCCACCAGTCTAGCGGGGGCGCGGGATGAGCAGTTCTTC. This gives the protein CATSLAGARDEQFF.

The rearrangement joins TRBV19 to TRBJ1-5; D not certain. V lost 10 bases and J lost 6, with 13 bases in between. The CDR3 has 12 residues. The V gene's germline CDR1 is LNHDA and CDR2 SQIVND (reference sequence). The CDR3 coding sequence is TGTGCCACCTCAATCACGGGTCAGCCCCAGCATTTT. It yields the protein CATSITGQPQHF.

This clonotype appeared many times. V usage is TRBV7-2 and J usage is TRBJ1-5; D is ambiguous. The CDR3 contains 16 residues. Germline V gene lookup returns CDR1 SGHTA and CDR2 FQGNSA. Trimming shortened V by 1 base and J by 7 bases, and 17 bases separated the two germline ends. The CDR3 is CASSLDTGRPGQPQHF. As DNA, the CDR3 is TGTGCCAGCAGCTTAGATACCGGCAGGCCCGGCCAGCCCCAGCATTTT.

The chain is built from TRBV12-3 or TRBV12-4 and TRBJ2-2; the match to TRBD2 covers 13 bases. V lost 3 bases to trimming and J lost 5 bases; unmatched junction nucleotides: 6. CDR3 length equals 17 residues. CDR3 sequence: CASSFFPGLAGTGELFF. CDR3 DNA sequence: TGTGCCAGCAGTTTCTTTCCGGGACTAGCGGGAACCGGGGAGCTGTTTTTT.

In this sample, this clonotype turned up once. The genes are TRBV6-5 and TRBJ1-1, with D unresolved. V was cut by 0 bases and J by 6 bases, with 14 bases left in between. Per the germline V gene, CDR1 is MNHEY and CDR2 is SVGAGI. The CDR3 totals 15 residues. In nucleotides, the CDR3 is TGTGCCAGCAGTTACTCAATCGGACTGTCGGCTGAAGCTTTCTTT. This gives the protein CASSYSIGLSAEAFF.

The rearrangement joins TRBV27 to TRBJ2-1; either TRBD1 or TRBD2 may fit D (5 bases each). Germline assignment: CDR1 MNHEY and CDR2 SMNVEV (reference sequence). Trimming left V 3 bases short and J 0 bases short, with 12 bases between. This CDR3 comprises 16 residues. CDR3 protein: CASSFPGASSYNEQFF. The CDR3 nucleotides are TGTGCCAGCAGTTTCCCCGGGGCGAGCTCCTACAATGAGCAGTTCTTC.

The table lists this clonotype with many counts. This chain links TRBV7-3 with TRBJ1-1; a weak D match, TRBD1 (5 bases). V gave up 5 bases and J gave up 7 bases, with 11 bases separating them. The CDR3 totals 12 residues. Per the germline V gene, CDR1 is SGHTA and CDR2 is FQGTGA. The CDR3 loop reads CASSPGQSEAFF. The CDR3 DNA follows: TGTGCCAGCAGCCCAGGGCAGAGTGAAGCTTTCTTT.

In its sample, this clonotype was seen many times. J is TRBJ2-1 and V is TRBV27; D may match TRBD1 or TRBD2 (5 bases each). The CDR3 covers 14 residues. V was clipped by 4 bases and J by 9 bases, with 16 bases between them. Germline loops: CDR1 MNHEY, CDR2 SMNVEV (reference sequence). CDR3: CASSYRGILGEQFF. For the CDR3, the DNA is TGTGCCAGCAGTTACCGGGGCATCCTCGGTGAGCAGTTCTTC.

This clonotype was found a few times. The chain's CDR3 is CASSPLGSGIRVPSEQYF. In DNA form, the CDR3 reads TGTGCCAGCTCACCCTTGGGTAGCGGGATAAGGGTTCCGTCCGAGCAGTACTTC. V usage is TRBV18 and J usage is TRBJ2-7; TRBD2 matches at 8 bases. Germline loops: CDR1 KGHSH, CDR2 LQKENI. The CDR3 sequence is 18 residues long. V gave up 3 bases and J gave up 6 bases; unmatched junction bases: 19.

The gene calls are TRBV29-1 and TRBJ2-3; D possibly corresponds to TRBD1 (6 bases). CDR1 and CDR2 (germline): SQVTM, ANQGSEA. The germline V and J ends were trimmed by 4 bases and 0 bases, with 14 bases remaining between them. There are 15 residues in the CDR3. The CDR3, as DNA: TGCAGCGTTGGGCGACAGGACCTTAGCACAGATACGCAGTATTTT. Translated, it gives CSVGRQDLSTDTQYF.

This clonotype was counted many times. The CDR3, as DNA: TGTGCCTGGACTGACGGACTAGCGGGGGCCGATACGCAGTATTTT. It yields the protein CAWTDGLAGADTQYF. The rearrangement uses TRBV30 and TRBJ2-3; 13 bases map to TRBD2. Germline V lookup: CDR1 GTSNPN, CDR2 SVGIG (reference sequence). With V trimmed by 4 bases and J by 6 bases, 7 bases remained unmatched. This CDR3 is 15 amino acids long. Together with reference TRBV30 and TRBJ2-3, the CDR3 gives the full variable domain: SQTIHQWPATLVQPVGSPLSLECTVEGTSNPNLYWYRQAAGRGLQLLFYSVGIGQISSEVPQNLSASRPQDRQFILSSKKLLLSDSGFYLCAWTDGLAGADTQYFGPGTRLTVL.

V usage is TRBV7-9 and J usage is TRBJ1-2; tentatively, D is TRBD1 (6 bases). The CDR3 covers 14 residues. Trimming stripped 2 bases from V and 7 bases from J, with 14 bases between. The germline CDR1 and CDR2 sequences are SEHNR and FQNEAQ (reference sequence). The CDR3 bases are TGTGCCAGCAGCTTACCGCGCAGGGGAGGTGGCTACACCTTC. It codes for CASSLPRRGGGYTF.

This clonotype has a count of ten or more. The genes are TRBV6-1 and TRBJ2-3, with D possibly TRBD2 on 6 matching bases. Trimming left V 3 bases short and J 6 bases short, with 25 bases between. The CDR3 extends over 18 amino acids. Germline CDR1 is MNHNS and CDR2 is SASEGT. The CDR3 is CASSDTPLAFLGGDTQYF. The CDR3 nucleotides are TGTGCCAGCAGTGATACCCCTCTAGCGTTTTTGGGTGGGGATACGCAGTATTTT.

This clonotype has at least ten counts. The rearrangement links TRBV6-1 to TRBJ2-7, with D perhaps TRBD1 (6 bases). The V gene lost 6 bases and the J gene lost 6 bases, with 24 bases spanning the gap. This CDR3 is 16 amino acids long. Looked up from germline, CDR1 is MNHNS and CDR2 is SASEGT. The CDR3 DNA follows: TGTGCCAGCAGAAAGAAAGGACAGACCGCGGTGGGCGAGCAGTACTTC. Encoded protein: CASRKKGQTAVGEQYF.

The V and J genes are TRBV20-1 and TRBJ2-5; D is unclear. V was shortened by 4 bases and J by 3 bases, with 9 bases between the two germline ends. CDR1 DFQATT and CDR2 SNEGSKA come from the germline V gene (reference sequence). The CDR3 is 12 amino acids. This CDR3 is CSATKNEETQYF. The CDR3 coding sequence is TGCAGTGCTACAAAAAATGAAGAGACCCAGTACTTC.

This clonotype came up many times. CDR3 sequence (DNA): TGTGCCAGCAGTCCGCGGGCCCACTCAACTAATGAAAAACTGTTTTTT. This encodes CASSPRAHSTNEKLFF. This chain links TRBV27 with TRBJ1-4; D gene unclear. This CDR3 is 16 amino acids long. Trimming removed 5 bases from V and 0 bases from J, with 13 bases in between. Germline V CDR1 and CDR2: MNHEY, SMNVEV (reference sequence).

This clonotype has just a few counts. The chain employs TRBV29-1 and TRBJ2-7; the D gene is possibly TRBD2 (5 bases). Germline V gene data show CDR1 as SQVTM and CDR2 as ANQGSEA. CDR3 length equals 12 residues. V gave up 8 bases and J gave up 3 bases, with 14 bases separating them. CDR3 bases: TGCAGCATCACCCCGGCGGGCTACGAGCAGTACTTC. Amino acid sequence: CSITPAGYEQYF.

This clonotype was recorded many times. This chain links TRBV7-8 with TRBJ1-2; 9 nucleotides match TRBD1. Germline V lookup: CDR1 SGHVS, CDR2 FQNEAQ. The CDR3 covers 15 residues. V lost 4 bases and J lost 4; bases outside the gene matches: 7. This CDR3 is CASSSLQGAFYGYTF. The CDR3 DNA sequence: TGTGCCAGCAGCTCTTTACAGGGGGCCTTCTATGGCTACACCTTC.

This clonotype has a count of ten or more. The chain is built from TRBV18 and TRBJ2-7, with a tentative D call TRBD1 (6 bases). This CDR3 region has 15 residues. V lost 5 bases to trimming and J lost 4 bases, with 18 bases between them. Germline V lookup: CDR1 KGHSH, CDR2 LQKENI. CDR3 protein: CASSARQVLEYEQYF. The CDR3 DNA is TGTGCCAGCTCAGCCCGACAGGTTCTAGAATACGAGCAGTACTTC.

This chain uses TRBV5-8 with TRBJ2-1; 7 nucleotides line up with TRBD1. The V and J ends lost 4 bases and 5 bases, in that order; junction bases with no gene match: 3. This CDR3 spans 13 amino acids. Germline CDR1 and CDR2: SGHTS and YDEGEE. CDR3 in DNA: TGTGCCAGCAGCCCGGGACAGCACAATGAGCAGTTCTTC. This translates into CASSPGQHNEQFF.

The rearrangement joins TRBV10-3 to TRBJ1-1, with 8 bases identical to TRBD1. This CDR3 is 13 amino acids long. CDR1 is ENHRY, CDR2 SYGVKD, per germline. Trimming removed 11 bases from V and 1 base from J; junction bases left unmatched: 6. In nucleotides, the CDR3 is TGTGCCGCGAGACAGGGGAAGAACACTGAAGCTTTCTTT. Amino acid sequence: CAARQGKNTEAFF.

Notes on this clonotype: One end of the junction is discordant with germline, which a read error may explain. The chain has TRBV28 and TRBJ2-7; D is unclear. This CDR3 region has 12 residues. Germline-derived CDR1 and CDR2 are MDHEN and SYDVKM. CDR3 region: CASSLPSYDQYF. The CDR3 region has the DNA TGTGCCAGCAGTCTCCCCTCCTACGATCAGTACTTC.

This clonotype was seen ten or more times. The chain has TRBV7-9 and TRBJ2-3, with a tentative D call TRBD1 (5 bases). With 6 bases removed from V and 2 bases from J, the gap between germline ends came to 9 bases. The CDR3 has 13 residues. Per germline, CDR1 SEHNR and CDR2 FQNEAQ (reference sequence). The CDR3 sequence: CASSQDTTDTQYF. The CDR3, as DNA: TGTGCCAGCAGTCAGGACACCACAGATACGCAGTATTTT.

This clonotype was counted many times. This rearrangement joins TRBV18 to TRBJ2-4, with D tentatively TRBD1 (5 bases). The CDR3 covers 13 residues. CDR1 and CDR2 (germline): KGHSH, LQKENI. V lost 5 bases to trimming and J lost 6 bases, with 11 bases between them. The CDR3 reads CASSGDSLNIQYF. The CDR3, as DNA: TGTGCCAGCTCAGGTGACAGTCTAAACATTCAGTACTTC.

This clonotype occurred many times. The chain recombines TRBV16 with TRBJ1-1, with 7 bases identical to TRBD1. There are 15 residues in the CDR3. Germline V gene lookup returns CDR1 KGHSY and CDR2 FQNENV. The junction had 12 bases not matched to a gene; V was cut back by 6 bases and J by 5 bases. Here the CDR3 DNA reads TGTGCCAGCAGTCTTCCAGGGGGAGCTGGGACTGAAGCTTTCTTT. As protein: CASSLPGGAGTEAFF.

This clonotype has ten or more counts. This sequence joins TRBV3-1 and TRBJ1-4; 8 positions match TRBD1. Germline V gene lookup returns CDR1 LGHDT and CDR2 YNNKEL (reference sequence). CDR3 length equals 15 residues. V gave up 5 bases and J gave up 5 bases; unmatched junction bases: 7. CDR3 sequence: CASSELTGVNEKLFF. CDR3 sequence (DNA): TGTGCCAGCAGCGAGCTGACAGGGGTAAATGAAAAACTGTTTTTT.

The sample holds a few counts of this clonotype. The CDR3 sequence is CASSLTGASSGANVLTF. CDR3 bases: TGTGCCAGCAGCTTAACAGGGGCGAGCTCTGGGGCCAACGTCCTGACTTTC. The chain joins TRBV7-3 to TRBJ2-6; D possibly corresponds to TRBD1 (5 bases). Trimming removed 0 bases at V and 0 bases at J, with 9 bases between. Germline values: CDR1 SGHTA, CDR2 FQGTGA. This CDR3 has 17 residues.